Listed below are T cell receptor beta chains from one sample, sequenced in a study of T cells in Graves' hyperthyroidism and ophthalmopathy. TCRdb passed the multiplex PCR reads through MiXCR, listing each CDR3 protein once. The table includes 700,000 or so distinct CDR3 sequences, roughly 14% detected once. Sequencing input: blood. The origin of the receptors is a woman aged 50 to 60 with Graves' ophthalmopathy. Both conserved end residues are trimmed from each CDR3. A clone size is listed for some rows: how often the clone was seen (once, few, many), or a class if it is expanded.

clone size | V gene | CDR3 protein
- | TRBV9 | ASSLRTGASTDTQY
many | TRBV12-3/TRBV12-4 | ASSLRGMNTEAF
many | TRBV7-2 | ASSIQRVPQETQY
many | TRBV2 | ASSEEGQGVLEQY
many | TRBV20-1 | SASGSTGGTDEQF
many | TRBV7-3 | ASSFTRMGTEAF
- | TRBV15 | ATSRSGLATDTQY
- | TRBV9 | ASSPQVSEKTQF
many | TRBV20-1 | SASGTSGNTDTQY
many | TRBV6-5 | ASSYGQGLSEQY
- | TRBV6-1 | ASTQLTSGSRDTQY
many | TRBV29-1 | SVEWQFGNTIY
many | TRBV20-1 | SASSGQGASTDTQY
- | TRBV6-1 | ASRTTRKGEKLF
- | TRBV3-1 | ASSVEAGNSPLH
many | TRBV30 | AWRDRGLLHEQF
few | TRBV10-3 | ATTGTSLYEQF
few | TRBV24-1 | ATSDFQVNEQF
few | TRBV7-3 | ASRLGSGELF
many | TRBV11-2 | ASSPSEGPSEQY
few | TRBV28 | ASSLRGGGGANVLT
many | TRBV28 | ASKSTGGFNQPQH
many | TRBV28 | ASSSDSAISNQPQH
- | TRBV6-5 | ASSTRRDSHSPLH
many | TRBV30 | AWSGLTGQGSGYEQY
many | TRBV7-2 | ASSTLAGSLETQY
many | TRBV7-3 | ASSWGHGPSTEAF
- | TRBV4-3 | ASSGLLNSPLH
many | TRBV12-5 | ASGRPGNQPQH
few | TRBV7-9 | ASSLARNYGYT
many | TRBV20-1 | SADSRPLGNEQF
- | TRBV9 | ASSVLAEKYNEQF
few | TRBV29-1 | SVESGMSSVHYNEQF
- | TRBV7-2 | ASSPDRGRANEKLF
many | TRBV6-2/TRBV6-3 | ATHNYNEQF
few | TRBV6-6 | ASSYNYKANYGYT
many | TRBV18 | ASSTLPGTSSTDTQY
many | TRBV5-1 | ASSPVESTGTHTQY
many | TRBV6-1 | ASSPRGQGHYGYT
many | TRBV3-1 | ASSQDAKVYGYT
- | TRBV5-6 | ASSLRSGLGDETQY
many | TRBV9 | ASSATGTGIETQY
- | TRBV6-9 | ASSSRTTSGSFNEQF